The 30 T cell receptor beta chains in this list originate from one sample, sequenced in a study of cytomegalovirus exposure and HLA in healthy donors. The method was immunoSEQ multiplex PCR; TCRdb's version includes in-frame clones alone and lacks a portion of them. The profile covers 150,000 to 200,000 clones, with nearly 90% appearing a single time and 9% to 12% taken by the ten largest. The source material was PBMCs. Source of these receptors: a woman younger than 35 in good health and CMV-seropositive.

The chain carries TRBV15 and TRBJ1-4; the D gene is possibly TRBD1 (6 bases). V gave up 3 bases and J gave up 3 bases, with 8 bases separating them. The germline gives CDR1 LNHNV, CDR2 YYDKDF (reference sequence). This CDR3 has 14 residues. The chain's CDR3 is CATSRNRANEKLFF. CDR3 bases: TGTGCCACCAGCAGGAACAGGGCTAATGAAAAACTGTTTTTT.

CDR3 residues: CASALGAGAGDTQYF. The CDR3 nucleotides read TGTGCTAGTGCCTTGGGGGCGGGAGCAGGAGATACGCAGTATTTT. The rearrangement joins TRBV12-5 to TRBJ2-3; maybe TRBD2 (7 bases). CDR3 length: 15 amino acids. Trimming pared 7 bases from V and 5 bases from J, leaving 19 bases between. Germline V gene sequence: CDR1 LGHNT, CDR2 FRNRAP.

The chain links TRBV7-3 to TRBJ2-1, with 10 positions matching TRBD1. V lost 4 bases to trimming and J lost 9 bases; unmatched junction nucleotides: 9. CDR3 length: 15 amino acids. Germline CDR1 is SGHTA and CDR2 is FQGTGA. The CDR3 coding sequence is TGTGCCAGCAGCTCTCCGACAGGGGGCCTTGGTGAGCAGTTCTTC. It yields the protein CASSSPTGGLGEQFF.

The chain carries TRBV19 and TRBJ1-4; D gene uncertain. The V and J ends lost 4 bases and 0 bases respectively, with 6 bases between them. Germline values: CDR1 LNHDA, CDR2 SQIVND (reference sequence). The CDR3 has 14 amino acids. CDR3 protein: CASSKGATNEKLFF. The CDR3, as DNA: TGTGCCAGTAGTAAGGGAGCAACTAATGAAAAACTGTTTTTT.

The genes are TRBV7-8 and TRBJ2-5, with 8 nucleotides matching TRBD2. V gave up 5 bases and J gave up 4 bases; unmatched junction bases: 18. The CDR3 is 18 amino acids. CDR1 and CDR2 from the germline V gene are SGHVS and FQNEAQ. This CDR3 is CASSPGSGGPGTRETQYF. The CDR3 DNA reads as TGTGCCAGCAGCCCTGGATCGGGAGGGCCAGGTACTCGAGAGACCCAGTACTTC.

This chain uses TRBV28 with TRBJ2-7, with 8 bases matching TRBD1. CDR3 size: 14 residues. Germline CDR1 reads MDHEN; CDR2 reads SYDVKM. Trimming took 6 bases from V and 3 from J; bases not matched to a gene: 7. The CDR3 nucleotides are TGTGCCAGCAGGCCCTTAGGACAGGGCTACGAGCAGTACTTC. Translating it yields CASRPLGQGYEQYF. Looking up the rest from reference TRBV28 and TRBJ2-7 gives the full variable domain: DVKVTQSSRYLVKRTGEKVFLECVQDMDHENMFWYRQDPGLGLRLIYFSYDVKMKEKGDIPEGYSVSREKKERFSLILESASTNQTSMYLCASRPLGQGYEQYFGPGTRLTVT.

This chain uses TRBV28 with TRBJ2-1; D perhaps matches TRBD1 (5 bases). Germline V gene sequence: CDR1 MDHEN, CDR2 SYDVKM. V lost 7 bases and J 7 bases, leaving 5 bases between the germline ends. The CDR3 runs 10 residues. CDR3 sequence reads: CASTGNEQFF. DNA for the CDR3: TGTGCCAGCACAGGGAATGAGCAGTTCTTC.

For the CDR3, the DNA is TGTGCCAGCAGCAATAGCGGGAGAGGGGCCGATACGCAGTATTTT. It yields the protein CASSNSGRGADTQYF. The chain carries TRBV21-1 and TRBJ2-3; no check of the table's D call, TRBD2, against the DNA was made. TRBV21-1 is listed as a pseudogene. The CDR3 runs 15 residues.

This rearrangement joins TRBV19 to TRBJ2-3; D perhaps matches TRBD2 (5 bases). The CDR3 has 16 residues. Trimming cost V 7 bases and J 0 bases, with 17 bases left between them. Germline CDR1 reads LNHDA; CDR2 reads SQIVND (reference sequence). CDR3 in amino acids: CASTPIGRASTDTQYF. DNA of the CDR3: TGTGCCAGTACCCCCATAGGGAGAGCTAGCACAGATACGCAGTATTTT.

The V and J genes are TRBV7-6 and TRBJ1-1; D gene uncertain. Trimming took off 5 bases at V and 1 base at J, with 11 bases between the two ends. Germline V gene data show CDR1 as SGHVS and CDR2 as FNYEAQ. The CDR3 consists of 14 residues. The CDR3 sequence: CASSPLHSNTEAFF. As DNA, the CDR3 is TGTGCCAGCAGCCCCCTCCACTCGAACACTGAAGCTTTCTTT. Drawing the rest from reference TRBV7-6 and TRBJ1-1, the complete variable domain is GAGVSQSPRYKVTKRGQDVALRCDPISGHVSLYWYRQALGQGPEFLTYFNYEAQQDKSGLPNDRFSAERPEGSISTLTIQRTEQRDSAMYRCASSPLHSNTEAFFGQGTRLTVV.

The chain carries TRBV28 and TRBJ2-1, with TRBD2 identical over 9 bases. The junction had 2 bases not matched to a gene; V was cut back by 3 bases and J by 5 bases. This CDR3 has 14 amino acids. Germline V gives CDR1 MDHEN, CDR2 SYDVKM. This chain's CDR3 is CASSLASGDNEQFF. The CDR3 DNA is TGTGCCAGCAGTTTGGCTAGCGGGGACAATGAGCAGTTCTTC.

For the CDR3, the DNA is TGTGCCATCAGTGACCCGACAGGCACAGATACGCAGTATTTT. Amino acid sequence: CAISDPTGTDTQYF. V is TRBV10-3 and J is TRBJ2-3; D is perhaps TRBD1 (5 bases). The CDR3 is made up of 14 amino acids. V was trimmed by 3 bases and J by 1 base, leaving 8 bases between them. The germline CDR1 and CDR2 sequences are ENHRY and SYGVKD.

The rearrangement links TRBV19 to TRBJ2-3; TRBD2 matches 12 bases. The CDR3 runs to 15 residues. Trimming took 5 bases from V and 5 from J; bases not matched to a gene: 5. Germline-derived CDR1 and CDR2 are LNHDA and SQIVND (reference sequence). This CDR3 is CASSPLAGGGDTQYF. CDR3 in DNA: TGTGCCAGTAGTCCCCTAGCGGGAGGGGGAGATACGCAGTATTTT.

The rearrangement uses TRBV14 and TRBJ2-1, with D uncertain. The CDR3 is made up of 17 amino acids. The germline V gene encodes CDR1 SGHDN and CDR2 FVKESK. Trimming cost V 0 bases and J 7 bases, with 19 bases left between them. CDR3 amino acids: CASSQEEAVWVENEQFF. The CDR3 DNA sequence: TGTGCCAGCAGCCAAGAAGAGGCGGTATGGGTGGAAAATGAGCAGTTCTTC.

V usage is TRBV30 and J usage is TRBJ2-5, with 14 bases fitting TRBD2. The CDR3 has 14 amino acids. Germline V gene data show CDR1 as GTSNPN and CDR2 as SVGIG (reference sequence). The trim removed 7 bases at V and 5 bases at J, leaving 6 bases unmatched. The DNA of the CDR3 is TGTGCCTACTCAAGGACTAGCGGGAGGGAGACCCAGTACTTC. The encoded protein is CAYSRTSGRETQYF.

The rearrangement uses TRBV29-1 and TRBJ2-4, with a tentative D call TRBD2 (5 bases). The V end was cut by 1 base, the J end by 2 bases, with 6 bases between. This CDR3 is 13 amino acids long. Germline values: CDR1 SQVTM, CDR2 ANQGSEA. The CDR3 here is CSVEAGTKNIQYF. Written as DNA, the CDR3 is TGCAGCGTTGAAGCGGGAACCAAAAACATTCAGTACTTC. The full variable domain, its missing parts supplied by reference TRBV29-1 and TRBJ2-4, is SAVISQKPSRDICQRGTSLTIQCQVDSQVTMMFWYRQQPGQSLTLIATANQGSEATYESGFVIDKFPISRPNLTFSTLTVSNMSPEDSSIYLCSVEAGTKNIQYFGAGTRLSVL.

The chain recombines TRBV6-1 with TRBJ2-1, with D perhaps matching TRBD2 (6 bases). Deletions cut 3 bases from V and 6 bases from J, with 12 bases between. Per the germline V gene, CDR1 is MNHNS and CDR2 is SASEGT. This CDR3 has 14 residues. The CDR3 sequence: CASSEIAVVNEQFF. DNA for the CDR3: TGTGCCAGCAGTGAGATAGCGGTTGTCAATGAGCAGTTCTTC.

V and J are TRBV11-2 and TRBJ2-1; TRBD2 matches at 11 bases. After removal of 2 bases from V and 4 bases from J, the junction contained 1 base not matched to a gene. Germline CDR1 is SGHAT and CDR2 is FQNNGV. This CDR3 spans 15 amino acids. CDR3 nucleotide sequence: TGTGCCAGCAGCTTACTAGCGGGAGGTTACAATGAGCAGTTCTTC. Translating it yields CASSLLAGGYNEQFF.

The count of this clone is one. This rearrangement joins TRBV4-1 to TRBJ2-7; D is perhaps TRBD2 (5 bases). Germline V gene sequence: CDR1 MGHRA, CDR2 YSYEKL. CDR3 length: 14 residues. Trimming took off 1 base at V and 2 bases at J, with 9 bases between the two ends. The CDR3 region is CASSQGAGTYEQYF. CDR3 coding DNA: TGCGCCAGCAGCCAAGGTGCCGGGACCTACGAGCAGTACTTC.

This clone has a single count. The J gene is TRBJ2-2, the V gene TRBV1; whether TRBD2, the table's D call, matches the DNA was not checked. TRBV1 is described as a pseudogene. CDR3 length equals 18 residues. DNA of the CDR3: TGCACCAGCAGCCAAGATCAGAGAAGCGGGAGAGGTACCGGGGAGCTGTTTTTT. It yields the protein CTSSQDQRSGRGTGELFF.

The genes are TRBV5-1 and TRBJ1-1; a weak D match, TRBD1 (5 bases). The germline V gene encodes CDR1 SGHRS and CDR2 YFSETQ. Trimming pared 1 base from V and 2 bases from J, leaving 18 bases between. This CDR3 has 17 residues. In DNA form, the CDR3 reads TGCGCCAGCAGCTTGTCACTCCAGGGAAGCCGCAACACTGAAGCTTTCTTT. This translates into CASSLSLQGSRNTEAFF.

The chain carries TRBV4-1 and TRBJ2-7; unclear D gene. V shed 0 bases and J shed 6 bases, with 9 bases lying between them. CDR3 length: 13 residues. Germline V lookup: CDR1 MGHRA, CDR2 YSYEKL. Here the CDR3 DNA reads TGCGCCAGCAGCCAAGAGCCTAGTTTCGAGCAGTACTTC. Translating gives CASSQEPSFEQYF.

V gene TRBV5-1 combines with J gene TRBJ2-2, with a weak D call TRBD2 (5 bases). The CDR3 length is 15 residues. Germline lookup yields CDR1 SGHRS and CDR2 YFSETQ. Trimming stripped 4 bases from V and 6 bases from J, with 16 bases between. CDR3 DNA: TGCGCCAGCAGCGTCGAAACTACCGGGGCCGGGGAGCTGTTTTTT. Translation: CASSVETTGAGELFF.

This clone was seen a single time. The chain joins TRBV27 to TRBJ1-4, with 8 bases lining up with TRBD1. CDR1 is MNHEY, CDR2 SMNVEV, per germline (reference sequence). The V segment lost 8 bases and the J segment 3 bases; nucleotides outside the gene matches: 8. This CDR3 is 15 amino acids long. CDR3 sequence: CASGPGQGPNEKLFF. CDR3 nucleotides: TGTGCCAGCGGACCCGGACAGGGCCCTAATGAAAAACTGTTTTTT.

The rearrangement links TRBV5-6 to TRBJ1-2; 9 nucleotides align to TRBD1. Germline V lookup: CDR1 SGHDT, CDR2 YYEEEE. CDR3 size: 15 residues. J gave up 4 bases and V 4 bases, and 8 bases lay outside the gene matches. The CDR3 region has the DNA TGTGCCAGCAGCCCGCCGGACAGGGGCCCCTATGGCTACACCTTC. Translating gives CASSPPDRGPYGYTF.

The chain carries TRBV4-3 and TRBJ2-1; TRBD2 agrees at 9 bases. V lost 1 base and J lost 1; bases outside the gene matches: 5. The CDR3 contains 17 residues. Germline V gene data show CDR1 as LGHNA and CDR2 as YSLEER. The CDR3 is CASSQGRSGSSYNEQFF. DNA of the CDR3: TGCGCCAGCAGCCAAGGGCGTAGCGGGAGTTCCTACAATGAGCAGTTCTTC.

This chain connects TRBV7-9 to TRBJ1-2; 8 bases line up with TRBD1. This CDR3 is 14 amino acids long. J lost 8 bases, V lost 0 bases, and 5 bases had no gene match. Looked up from germline, CDR1 is SEHNR and CDR2 is FQNEAQ (reference sequence). Written as DNA, the CDR3 is TGTGCCAGCAGCTTAGCCGGACAGGGTGAGGGCTACACCTTC. Protein product: CASSLAGQGEGYTF.

Remarks on this clone: At one end the junction does not follow the germline gene, possibly because of a read error. The chain combines TRBV6-1 with TRBJ2-3; 11 bases map to TRBD2. The CDR3 runs 16 residues. The germline CDR1 and CDR2 sequences are MNHNS and SASEGT. The CDR3: CATSAPGLAGTDTQYF. The CDR3 DNA follows: TGTGCCACCAGTGCCCCGGGACTAGCGGGCACAGATACGCAGTATTTT.

The V and J genes are TRBV27 and TRBJ1-5, with D uncertain. Germline lookup yields CDR1 MNHEY and CDR2 SMNVEV (reference sequence). Trimming pared 5 bases from V and 7 bases from J, leaving 12 bases between. The CDR3 covers 13 residues. CDR3 amino acids: CASSASPGQPQHF. CDR3 bases: TGTGCCAGCAGTGCCAGTCCGGGACAGCCCCAGCATTTT.

The chain combines TRBV9 with TRBJ1-4; possibly TRBD1 for D (6 bases). The CDR3 runs to 13 residues. Trimming removed 3 bases at V and 6 bases at J, with 9 bases between. Germline V gene data show CDR1 as SGDLS and CDR2 as YYNGEE. The DNA for the CDR3 is TGTGCCAGCAGCGGAACAGGGTATGAAAAACTGTTTTTT. This gives the protein CASSGTGYEKLFF.